The clone carrying this T cell receptor (beta chain) was seen more than once but under ten times. MiXCR was run by TCRdb on the RT-PCR reads, yielding one entry per CDR3 protein. The sample records 550,000 to 750,000 distinct CDR3 sequences, 13% to 15% being singletons. Material for sequencing was memory CD4+ T cells from blood. This receptor was identified in a female donor in good health, serving as a healthy control.

CDR3 sequence: CASSVSRAGELFF. In DNA form, the CDR3 reads TGTGCCAGCAGCGTATCCAGGGCCGGGGAGCTGTTTTTT. The chain couples TRBV9 to TRBJ2-2; TRBD1 is a possible D gene (5 bases). The germline V gene encodes CDR1 SGDLS and CDR2 YYNGEE. V lost 1 base to trimming and J lost 6 bases, with 7 bases between them. This CDR3 has 13 residues.